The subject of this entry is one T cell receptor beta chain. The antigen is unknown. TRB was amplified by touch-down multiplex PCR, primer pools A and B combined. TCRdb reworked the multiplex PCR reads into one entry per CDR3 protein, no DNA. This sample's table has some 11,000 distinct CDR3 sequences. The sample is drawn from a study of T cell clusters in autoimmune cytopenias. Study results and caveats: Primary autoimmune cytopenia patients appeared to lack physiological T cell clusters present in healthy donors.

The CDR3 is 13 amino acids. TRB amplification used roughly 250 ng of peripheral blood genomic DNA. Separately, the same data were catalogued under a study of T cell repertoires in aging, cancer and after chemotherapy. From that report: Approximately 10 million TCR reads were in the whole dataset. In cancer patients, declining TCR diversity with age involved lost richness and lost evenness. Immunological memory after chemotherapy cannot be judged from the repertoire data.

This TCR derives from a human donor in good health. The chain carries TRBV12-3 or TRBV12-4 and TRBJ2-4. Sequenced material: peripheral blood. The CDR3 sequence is CASTSFAKNIQYF.